The next 14 T cell receptor beta chains were all read from a single sample in a study of cytomegalovirus exposure and HLA in healthy donors. Sequencing was performed with immunoSEQ multiplex PCR; in TCRdb, only in-frame clones are kept and a portion is missing. The repertoire includes fewer than 95,000 clones, around 94% of them detected once, and roughly 0.6% sits in the top ten. The sample was PBMCs. Source of these receptors: a woman younger than 35 in good health and CMV-seronegative.

The V call is TRBV9, the J call TRBJ2-3; TRBD1 is a possible D gene (5 bases). From germline, CDR1 is SGDLS and CDR2 YYNGEE. The CDR3 is 14 residues long. V was clipped by 8 bases and J by 0 bases, with 13 bases between them. This CDR3 reads CASERGISTDTQYF. CDR3 DNA: TGTGCCAGTGAAAGGGGAATTAGCACAGATACGCAGTATTTT.

The chain is built from TRBV6-6 and TRBJ1-1; D is unresolved. Looked up from germline, CDR1 is MNHNY and CDR2 is SVGAGI (reference sequence). Trimming cost V 7 bases and J 2 bases, with 11 bases left between them. There are 13 residues in the CDR3. The CDR3 sequence: CASTQSSNTEAFF. DNA for the CDR3: TGTGCCAGCACCCAGTCCAGTAACACTGAAGCTTTCTTT.

The V call is TRBV6-6, the J call TRBJ2-7; 8 bases match TRBD1. This CDR3 is built from 14 residues. J lost 4 bases, V lost 6 bases, and 8 bases had no gene match. Germline CDR1 reads MNHNY; CDR2 reads SVGAGI (reference sequence). In nucleotides, the CDR3 is TGTGCCAGCAGAATCGGACAGGGACCGTACGAGCAGTACTTC. Encoded protein: CASRIGQGPYEQYF.

The chain uses TRBV5-1 and TRBJ1-4, with TRBD1 matching 7 bases. The V segment lost 4 bases and the J segment 4 bases; nucleotides outside the gene matches: 7. The V gene's germline CDR1 is SGHRS and CDR2 YFSETQ. There are 15 residues in the CDR3. In nucleotides, the CDR3 is TGCGCCAGCAGCACCCGGGACAGCGTTAATGAAAAACTGTTTTTT. As protein: CASSTRDSVNEKLFF.

V and J are TRBV7-9 and TRBJ2-3; 9 bases are shared with TRBD2. The germline CDR1 and CDR2 sequences are SEHNR and FQNEAQ (reference sequence). Losses at the gene ends were 0 bases for V and 5 bases for J; bases not matched to a gene: 3. The CDR3 loop spans 15 amino acids. The CDR3 spells CASSLAVAGEDTQYF. The CDR3 DNA is TGTGCCAGCAGCTTAGCAGTAGCGGGGGAAGATACGCAGTATTTT.

J is TRBJ1-2 and V is TRBV7-3, with 9 nucleotides matching TRBD1. V dropped 3 bases and J dropped 6; count of bases not matched to a gene: 8. This CDR3 has 15 residues. Germline-derived CDR1 and CDR2 are SGHTA and FQGTGA. In DNA form, the CDR3 reads TGTGCCAGCAGCTTCGGGACAGGGACGGGAGATGGCTACACCTTC. Residues: CASSFGTGTGDGYTF.

The rearrangement uses TRBV27 and TRBJ2-1, with 14 bases lining up with TRBD2. Germline-derived CDR1 and CDR2 are MNHEY and SMNVEV (reference sequence). The CDR3 consists of 13 residues. V gave up 5 bases and J gave up 12 bases; unmatched junction bases: 3. CDR3 residues: CASSGTSGGGQFF. The DNA of the CDR3 is TGTGCCAGCAGTGGGACTAGCGGGGGCGGGCAGTTCTTC.

The J gene is TRBJ2-1, the V gene TRBV11-2; D is ambiguous. CDR1 and CDR2 from the germline V gene are SGHAT and FQNNGV. The CDR3 is made up of 14 amino acids. Trimming removed 7 bases at V and 1 base at J, with 11 bases between. CDR3: CASTSDGSYNEQFF. The DNA for the CDR3 is TGTGCCAGCACCTCTGACGGGTCCTACAATGAGCAGTTCTTC. Together with reference TRBV11-2 and TRBJ2-1, the CDR3 gives the full variable domain: EAGVAQSPRYKIIEKRQSVAFWCNPISGHATLYWYQQILGQGPKLLIQFQNNGVVDDSQLPKDRFSAERLKGVDSTLKIQPAKLEDSAVYLCASTSDGSYNEQFFGPGTRLTVL.

CDR3 nucleotide sequence: TGTGCCAGCAGTGCCCGGGACAGCCCCTATGGCTACACCTTC. Residues: CASSARDSPYGYTF. The gene calls are TRBV25-1 and TRBJ1-2; 7 bases agree with TRBD1. The CDR3 contains 14 residues. The germline gives CDR1 MGHDK, CDR2 SYGVNS. J lost 4 bases, V lost 4 bases, and 6 bases had no gene match.

The chain joins TRBV7-2 to TRBJ1-1; no reliable D call. The CDR3 totals 12 residues. From germline, CDR1 is SGHTA and CDR2 FQGNSA. With 4 bases removed from V and 8 bases from J, the gap between germline ends came to 11 bases. CDR3 protein: CASSSFRGEAFF. The CDR3 bases are TGTGCCAGCAGCTCTTTCCGAGGGGAAGCTTTCTTT.

The gene calls are TRBV5-5 and TRBJ2-7; maybe TRBD1 (5 bases). Germline assignment: CDR1 SGHKS and CDR2 YYEKEE (reference sequence). Trimming left V 7 bases short and J 8 bases short, with 16 bases between. This CDR3 comprises 12 residues. DNA for the CDR3: TGTGCCAGCCAAACAGGCGCAAAGCAGCAGTACTTC. This gives the protein CASQTGAKQQYF.

This clone is a singleton in its sample. V usage is TRBV19 and J usage is TRBJ1-1, with 7 bases matching TRBD1. Trimming at V came to 5 bases and at J to 4 bases, leaving 10 bases not matched to a gene. The CDR3 length is 15 residues. CDR1 is LNHDA and CDR2 is SQIVND in the germline V gene (reference sequence). CDR3 in DNA: TGTGCCAGTAGTCTCGCCCAGGGGGTTGGCACTGAAGCTTTCTTT. It encodes CASSLAQGVGTEAFF.

V usage is TRBV9 and J usage is TRBJ2-2, with D possibly matching TRBD1 (6 bases). This CDR3 contains 15 residues. The germline gives CDR1 SGDLS, CDR2 YYNGEE. V was cut by 8 bases and J by 2 bases, with 16 bases left in between. CDR3 in amino acids: CASKRQETNTGELFF. CDR3 sequence (DNA): TGTGCCAGTAAGCGACAGGAAACCAACACCGGGGAGCTGTTTTTT. Combining the CDR3 with reference TRBV9 and TRBJ2-2 gives the whole variable domain DSGVTQTPKHLITATGQRVTLRCSPRSGDLSVYWYQQSLDQGLQFLIQYYNGEERAKGNILERFSAQQFPDLHSELNLSSLELGDSALYFCASKRQETNTGELFFGEGSRLTVL.

The V call is TRBV2, the J call TRBJ2-1, with TRBD2 identical over 13 bases. CDR3 length equals 15 residues. Germline V CDR1 and CDR2: SNHLY, FYNNEI. Trimming removed 2 bases from V and 7 bases from J; junction bases left unmatched: 2. The CDR3 DNA sequence: TGTGCCAGCAGTGAATTACTAGCGGGGGGGAATGAGCAGTTCTTC. It specifies CASSELLAGGNEQFF.